Presented here are 14 T cell receptor beta chains from one specimen sequenced in a study of low-dose radiotherapy and immunotherapy resistance in tumors. Alpha- and beta-chain coverage of first-strand cDNA came from TRAV- and TRBV-specific primers. For amplifying TCRs, the PCR ran for about 22 cycles with Phusion, which was used together with a constant-region primer and the adapter on the V primers. Each CDR3 protein gets one entry after TCRdb re-called the reads with MiXCR. The sample records tens of thousands of distinct CDR3 sequences, more than 8% being singletons. This sample's time point: before trial treatment. Sequences were derived from PBMCs, sampled before treatment. Source of these receptors: a male donor with prostate cancer.

In the case of this clonotype: One base away lies a much larger clone, so this may be a sequencing read error. The chain has TRBV6-5 and TRBJ2-1; 9 bases line up with TRBD2. Germline-derived CDR1 and CDR2 are MNHEY and SVGAGI. The CDR3 has 18 amino acids. The J segment lost 2 bases and the V segment lost 4 bases, leaving 12 bases of the junction unmatched. The CDR3 bases are TGTGCCAGCAGTTTCCGCGGACTAGCGTGGAGCCCCTACAATGAGCAGTTCTTC. Protein sequence: CASSFRGLAWSPYNEQFF.

This clonotype was recorded at least ten times. The rearrangement joins TRBV12-3 or TRBV12-4 to TRBJ1-2; D is uncertain. This CDR3 is built from 14 residues. V lost 1 base and J lost 8, with 14 bases in between. The CDR3 nucleotides read TGTGCCAGCAGTTTAGGGGTACAGCGAGAAGGCTACACCTTC. It codes for CASSLGVQREGYTF.

Remarks on this clonotype: A far more abundant clone sits one base away, making this likely a read error. The chain combines TRBV28 with TRBJ2-1; 10 bases are shared with TRBD1. After removal of 6 bases from V and 10 bases from J, the junction contained 9 bases not matched to a gene. Germline-derived CDR1 and CDR2 are MDHEN and SYDVKM. The CDR3 is 14 amino acids. For the CDR3, the DNA is TGTGCCAGCAGCGAGCCGGGACAGGGGAGCGAGCAGTTCTTC. This translates into CASSEPGQGSEQFF.

This clonotype occurred many times. The J gene is TRBJ1-5, the V gene TRBV6-1; no reliable D call. V lost 2 bases and J lost 6, with 8 bases in between. Germline values: CDR1 MNHNS, CDR2 SASEGT. This CDR3 contains 13 residues. The CDR3 coding sequence is TGTGCCAGCAGTGAATTTGGGGTTCAGCCCCAGCATTTT. This gives the protein CASSEFGVQPQHF.

This clonotype was recorded many times. The rearrangement uses TRBV6-5 and TRBJ2-7; 10 bases line up with TRBD1. The CDR3 is made up of 14 amino acids. After removal of 5 bases from V and 2 bases from J, the junction contained 3 bases not matched to a gene. The germline V gene has CDR1 MNHEY and CDR2 SVGAGI. The CDR3 sequence is CASSRGQGAYEQYF. The DNA of the CDR3 is TGTGCCAGCAGTCGAGGACAGGGGGCCTACGAGCAGTACTTC.

Ten or more counts support this clonotype. As DNA, the CDR3 is TGTGCCAGCAGTCGTGACGGGGATTGGCGTGGCTACACCTTC. Translated, it gives CASSRDGDWRGYTF. The chain employs TRBV7-9 and TRBJ1-2; D is ambiguous. Germline-derived CDR1 and CDR2 are SEHNR and FQNEAQ (reference sequence). The germline V and J ends were trimmed by 6 bases and 7 bases, with 18 bases remaining between them. This CDR3 comprises 14 residues. The full variable domain, in which reference TRBV7-9 and TRBJ1-2 provide the parts outside the CDR3, is DTGVSQNPRHKITKRGQNVTFRCDPISEHNRLYWYRQTLGQGPEFLTYFQNEAQLEKSRLLSDRFSAERPKGSFSTLEIQRTEQGDSAMYLCASSRDGDWRGYTFGSGTRLTVV.

This clonotype was detected ten times or more. The chain combines TRBV4-1 with TRBJ1-1, with TRBD1 as a possible D gene (5 bases). The V gene lost 0 bases and the J gene lost 3 bases, with 20 bases spanning the gap. The CDR3 consists of 18 residues. Germline-derived CDR1 and CDR2 are MGHRA and YSYEKL. CDR3 in DNA: TGCGCCAGCAGCCAAGATCCCTGGAGGACCCAGGGCGACACTGAAGCTTTCTTT. The encoded protein is CASSQDPWRTQGDTEAFF.

This clonotype appeared a few times. This chain joins TRBV18 and TRBJ1-1; 7 positions match TRBD1. This CDR3 region has 15 residues. In germline, CDR1 is KGHSH, CDR2 LQKENI. Losses at the gene ends were 2 bases for V and 5 bases for J; bases not matched to a gene: 8. The CDR3 bases are TGTGCCAGCTCACCAGATTCCGCAGGGGGAACTGAAGCTTTCTTT. This sequence encodes CASSPDSAGGTEAFF.

This clonotype appeared many times. The rearrangement uses TRBV7-2 and TRBJ2-3; 8 bases line up with TRBD1. The CDR3 length is 15 residues. Trimming took 5 bases from V and 3 from J; bases not matched to a gene: 7. CDR1 is SGHTA, CDR2 FQGNSA, per germline. CDR3 loop: CASSITRGRTDTQYF. In nucleotides, the CDR3 is TGTGCCAGCAGCATTACCAGGGGGCGGACAGATACGCAGTATTTT.

This clonotype was observed at least ten times. The J gene is TRBJ2-7, the V gene TRBV5-1; perhaps TRBD2 as D (6 bases). The CDR3 contains 14 residues. CDR1 SGHRS and CDR2 YFSETQ come from the germline V gene. V lost 0 bases to trimming and J lost 0 bases, with 7 bases between them. The CDR3 DNA follows: TGCGCCAGCAGCTTGGGACTAGTCTCCTACGAGCAGTACTTC. This encodes CASSLGLVSYEQYF.

This clonotype appeared many times. V is TRBV7-2 and J is TRBJ2-5; D possibly corresponds to TRBD2 (6 bases). The V gene lost 0 bases and the J gene lost 7 bases, with 18 bases spanning the gap. CDR1 SGHTA and CDR2 FQGNSA come from the germline V gene. The CDR3 length is 16 residues. The CDR3 spells CASSLAGGPSGVTQYF. CDR3 DNA: TGTGCCAGCAGCTTAGCGGGAGGCCCGTCTGGGGTGACCCAGTACTTC.

The chain couples TRBV5-1 to TRBJ2-7, with D hard to call. The CDR3 length is 12 residues. V was shortened by 3 bases and J by 2 bases, with 6 bases between the two germline ends. From germline, CDR1 is SGHRS and CDR2 YFSETQ. Here the CDR3 reads CASSSRAYEQYF. The CDR3 region has the DNA TGCGCCAGCAGCTCAAGGGCCTACGAGCAGTACTTC.

There are many counts of this clonotype. This rearrangement joins TRBV18 to TRBJ1-4; D might be TRBD1 (6 bases). Germline V gene lookup returns CDR1 KGHSH and CDR2 LQKENI. The CDR3 has 19 amino acids. Trimming took 3 bases from V and 3 from J, leaving 23 bases between them. The CDR3 here is CASSPQPAWGGLANEKLFF. In DNA, the CDR3 is TGTGCCAGCTCACCCCAACCGGCGTGGGGGGGGCTGGCTAATGAAAAACTGTTTTTT. Full variable domain (outside the CDR3, taken from reference TRBV18 and TRBJ1-4): NAGVMQNPRHLVRRRGQEARLRCSPMKGHSHVYWYRQLPEEGLKFMVYLQKENIIDESGMPKERFSAEFPKEGPSILRIQQVVRGDSAAYFCASSPQPAWGGLANEKLFFGSGTQLSVL.

This clonotype has at least ten counts. The chain links TRBV11-3 to TRBJ2-3; TRBD1 aligns across 7 bases. Germline trimming cut 1 base from V and 1 base from J; bases unmatched to any gene: 8. Germline V gene sequence: CDR1 SGHNT, CDR2 YENEEA. This CDR3 contains 17 residues. The CDR3 loop is CASSLAGQSHGTDTQYF. In DNA form, the CDR3 reads TGTGCCAGCAGCTTAGCGGGACAGAGCCATGGCACAGATACGCAGTATTTT.